This T cell receptor beta chain was retrieved from a study of human T cells and chemical hapten exposure. The overall study: On around 2 cm by around 2 cm of upper inner arm skin, sensitization was performed with 2% DPC. Alopecia areata, totalis or universalis affected patients who were mostly female.

Time point here: patch test 1, 2 weeks after DPC sensitization. Treatment specified: therapeutic diphenylcyclopropenone sensitization with weekly scalp DPC. Unfractionated whole blood was the source from which total RNA was extracted. The library attached unique molecular identifiers to individual cDNA molecules. TCRdb fed the RACE reads into MiXCR, producing one record per CDR3 protein. The sample contains tens of thousands of distinct CDR3 sequences, over 7.5% of which appear only once. Germline lookup yields CDR1 MNHEY and CDR2 SMNVEV (reference sequence). Trimming removed 3 bases from V and 7 bases from J, with 13 bases in between. This CDR3 region has 14 residues.

This chain joins TRBV27 and TRBJ1-5; D may be TRBD1 (6 bases). The source material was whole blood, sampled in connection with sensitization to the hapten diphenylcyclopropenone (DPC). The clonotype originates from a woman in her thirties or forties with alopecia areata. Some clones in this sample may be carry-over from other donors' samples. The CDR3 nucleotides read TGTGCCAGCAGTTTTTCGGGGGCTCGGCAGCCCCAGCATTTT. Translation: CASSFSGARQPQHF.